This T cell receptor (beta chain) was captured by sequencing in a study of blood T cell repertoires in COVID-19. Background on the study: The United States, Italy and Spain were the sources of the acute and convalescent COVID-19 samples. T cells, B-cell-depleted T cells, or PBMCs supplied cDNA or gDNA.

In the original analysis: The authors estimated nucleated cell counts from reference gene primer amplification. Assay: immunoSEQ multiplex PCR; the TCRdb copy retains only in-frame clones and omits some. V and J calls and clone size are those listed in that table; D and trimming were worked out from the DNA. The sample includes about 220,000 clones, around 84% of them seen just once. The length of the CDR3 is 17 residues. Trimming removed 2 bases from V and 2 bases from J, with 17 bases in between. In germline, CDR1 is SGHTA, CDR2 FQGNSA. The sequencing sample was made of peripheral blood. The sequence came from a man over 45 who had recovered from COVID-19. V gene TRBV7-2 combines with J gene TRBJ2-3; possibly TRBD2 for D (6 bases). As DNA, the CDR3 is TGTGCCAGCAGCTTACCCCTCTTAGCGGCCTTCACAGATACGCAGTATTTT. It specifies CASSLPLLAAFTDTQYF.